One and the same sample provided the 21 T cell receptor beta chains below, sequenced in a study of regulatory T cells in long-lasting Graves disease. Arm-PCR with iRepertoire HTBI primers amplified the CDR3 regions for these TCR beta libraries. MiXCR was run by TCRdb on the multiplex PCR reads, yielding one entry per CDR3 protein. Here the sample spans some 250,000 distinct CDR3 sequences, approximately 20% being singletons. Stated time point: newly diagnosed GD, antithyroid drugs for less than 3 months. After RNA was extracted from PBMCs, the TCR library was made from it. This specimen consisted of peripheral blood mononuclear cells (PBMCs), obtained at new diagnosis, from a patient treated with antithyroid drugs. The receptors come from a female donor with Graves disease.

The V and J genes are TRBV5-6 and TRBJ1-2; 9 positions agree with TRBD1. The junction had 17 bases not matched to a gene; V was cut back by 1 base and J by 7 bases. Germline CDR1 is SGHDT and CDR2 is YYEEEE. The CDR3 is 18 residues long. The CDR3 DNA follows: TGTGCCAGCAGCTTGACAGGGGGCGAGGGGATAGCTGGAGGTGGCTACACCTTC. Protein: CASSLTGGEGIAGGGYTF.

V usage is TRBV20-1 and J usage is TRBJ1-2; TRBD1 matches 12 bases. The CDR3 spans 17 residues. V shed 1 base, J shed 4 bases, and the junction held 10 bases outside the gene matches. The V gene's germline CDR1 is DFQATT and CDR2 SNEGSKA (reference sequence). The CDR3 sequence is CSARVPGQGAGGYGYTF. The CDR3 DNA reads TGCAGTGCTAGAGTTCCGGGACAGGGGGCCGGGGGCTATGGCTACACCTTC.

The rearrangement links TRBV7-8 to TRBJ2-7, with 15 bases fitting TRBD2. CDR1 and CDR2 from the germline V gene are SGHVS and FQNEAQ. J was trimmed by 4 bases and V by 1 base; bases with no gene match: 11. The CDR3 is 19 amino acids. The CDR3 bases are TGTGCCAGCAGCTTAGGCCCCTGGACTAGCGGGAGGGCCGGGTACGAGCAGTACTTC. Its translation: CASSLGPWTSGRAGYEQYF.

The chain has TRBV30 and TRBJ2-1; D unclear. The germline gives CDR1 GTSNPN, CDR2 SVGIG (reference sequence). The CDR3 has 12 residues. Trimming cost V 4 bases and J 7 bases, with 11 bases left between them. The CDR3 region is CAWTPARNEQFF. The CDR3 bases are TGTGCCTGGACTCCCGCGAGGAATGAGCAGTTCTTC.

The V and J genes are TRBV7-6 and TRBJ1-3, with 8 bases aligning to TRBD1. The V and J ends lost 4 bases and 4 bases, in that order; junction bases with no gene match: 9. Germline loops: CDR1 SGHVS, CDR2 FNYEAQ. The CDR3 spans 16 residues. CDR3 region: CASSSTGGPGGNTIYF. CDR3 DNA: TGTGCCAGCAGCTCTACAGGGGGACCAGGGGGAAACACCATATATTTT.

This clonotype was recorded many times. The genes are TRBV20-1 and TRBJ1-2, with D hard to call. The germline V gene encodes CDR1 DFQATT and CDR2 SNEGSKA (reference sequence). The CDR3 runs 15 residues. V was pared by 1 base and J by 8 bases, with 20 bases between. The CDR3 DNA follows: TGCAGTGCTAGAGTCCGCCTAGAACGGCAGCGGGGCTACACCTTC. It yields the protein CSARVRLERQRGYTF.

On this clonotype itself: The junction departs from the called germline gene at one end, perhaps through a read error. The genes are TRBV5-6 and TRBJ1-5; 8 nucleotides match TRBD1. Germline assignment: CDR1 SGHDT and CDR2 YYEEEE. CDR3 length: 16 amino acids. The CDR3 DNA follows: TGTGCCAGCAGCTTTTACAGGGGGGATGTCAATCAGCCCCATCATTTT. It yields the protein CASSFYRGDVNQPHHF.

This clonotype was found many times. The rearrangement links TRBV3-1 to TRBJ1-6; D unresolved. V lost 3 bases to trimming and J lost 4 bases, with 7 bases between them. The CDR3 totals 14 residues. Germline values: CDR1 LGHDT, CDR2 YNNKEL (reference sequence). The CDR3 reads CASSQGRYNSPLHF. The CDR3 DNA reads TGTGCCAGCAGCCAGGGCAGGTATAATTCACCCCTCCACTTT.

This clonotype was recorded many times. The rearrangement joins TRBV6-1 to TRBJ2-2, with D possibly TRBD1 on 6 matching bases. This CDR3 is 15 amino acids long. V dropped 10 bases and J dropped 4 bases, with 19 bases sitting between them. Germline-derived CDR1 and CDR2 are MNHNS and SASEGT. The CDR3 loop reads CATLPSRGSTGELFF. The CDR3 DNA sequence: TGTGCCACCCTACCCTCGAGGGGGTCCACCGGGGAGCTGTTTTTT.

This clonotype was observed at least ten times. The V and J genes are TRBV4-1 and TRBJ1-6; D gene unclear. Deletions cut 0 bases from V and 0 bases from J, with 15 bases between. CDR1 is MGHRA and CDR2 is YSYEKL in the germline V gene. This CDR3 has 19 amino acids. The CDR3 DNA sequence: TGCGCCAGCAGCCAAGATAGGCGGAGCGAGAGCTCCTATAATTCACCCCTCCACTTT. Protein sequence: CASSQDRRSESSYNSPLHF.

This clonotype was counted ten times or more. This rearrangement joins TRBV11-2 to TRBJ1-2; possible D gene TRBD1, 6 bases. Germline CDR1 reads SGHAT; CDR2 reads FQNNGV. Trimming removed 3 bases from V and 5 bases from J, with 7 bases in between. This CDR3 spans 12 amino acids. This chain's CDR3 is CASSFTGYGYTF. The CDR3 coding sequence is TGTGCCAGCAGCTTCACAGGGTATGGCTACACCTTC.

The sample holds many counts of this clonotype. The rearrangement joins TRBV28 to TRBJ2-3, with D tentatively TRBD1 (6 bases). Trimming shortened V by 6 bases and J by 6 bases, and 16 bases separated the two germline ends. CDR3 length equals 14 residues. Germline assignment: CDR1 MDHEN and CDR2 SYDVKM. This CDR3 reads CASSRRTEADTQYF. In nucleotides, the CDR3 is TGTGCCAGCAGCCGTCGGACAGAGGCGGATACGCAGTATTTT.

This clonotype was found many times. The chain is built from TRBV7-2 and TRBJ1-2; a weak D match, TRBD1 (6 bases). This CDR3 has 15 amino acids. Germline CDR1 reads SGHTA; CDR2 reads FQGNSA. V was clipped by 5 bases and J by 8 bases, with 21 bases between them. The CDR3 coding sequence is TGTGCCAGCAGCAGGGGTGGGGGGCCACGTAAAGGCTACACCTTC. As protein: CASSRGGGPRKGYTF. Based on the CDR3 plus reference TRBV7-2 and TRBJ1-2, the full variable domain is GAGVSQSPSNKVTEKGKDVELRCDPISGHTALYWYRQSLGQGLEFLIYFQGNSAPDKSGLPSDRFSAERTGGSVSTLTIQRTQQEDSAVYLCASSRGGGPRKGYTFGSGTRLTVV.

With regard to this clonotype: A read error may produce the germline difference seen at one junction end. The V and J genes are TRBV18 and TRBJ2-1; possible D gene TRBD2, 5 bases. The CDR3 is made up of 17 amino acids. Germline V gene sequence: CDR1 KGHSH, CDR2 LQKENI. The CDR3 is CVSSPTLSGSSYNEQFF. CDR3 DNA sequence: TGTGTCAGCTCACCGACCTTAAGCGGTAGCTCCTACAATGAGCAGTTCTTC.

This clonotype was counted ten times or more. The rearrangement joins TRBV10-3 to TRBJ1-4; D remains ambiguous. The CDR3 covers 13 residues. V was pared by 8 bases and J by 4 bases, with 11 bases between. Per germline, CDR1 ENHRY and CDR2 SYGVKD. CDR3 nucleotides: TGTGCCATCGGAACTGCTAATAATGAAAAACTGTTTTTT. Protein product: CAIGTANNEKLFF.

Ten or more counts support this clonotype. The chain uses TRBV20-1 and TRBJ2-2; 11 bases match TRBD2. Germline assignment: CDR1 DFQATT and CDR2 SNEGSKA (reference sequence). The CDR3 has 18 amino acids. CDR3 nucleotides: TGCAGCGATATCAGGGAGGCGGCTAGCGGGAGGACTACCGGGGAGCTGTTTTTT. It is translated as CSDIREAASGRTTGELFF.

The chain has TRBV9 and TRBJ2-2; D gene unclear. CDR3 length: 15 residues. V was clipped by 1 base and J by 5 bases, with 12 bases between them. Germline V gene data show CDR1 as SGDLS and CDR2 as YYNGEE. CDR3 nucleotide sequence: TGTGCCAGCAGCGTATCTTTTCCGACAACCGGGGAGCTGTTTTTT. This codes for CASSVSFPTTGELFF. The whole variable domain, remainder taken from reference TRBV9 and TRBJ2-2, is DSGVTQTPKHLITATGQRVTLRCSPRSGDLSVYWYQQSLDQGLQFLIQYYNGEERAKGNILERFSAQQFPDLHSELNLSSLELGDSALYFCASSVSFPTTGELFFGEGSRLTVL.

This chain connects TRBV9 to TRBJ1-2; TRBD1 matches at 11 bases. Germline V gene lookup returns CDR1 SGDLS and CDR2 YYNGEE. This CDR3 comprises 14 residues. V was pared by 5 bases and J by 4 bases, with 4 bases of the junction left unmatched. The CDR3 nucleotides are TGTGCCAGCAGTCGGACAGGGGGCGCCTATGGCTACACCTTC. Its translation: CASSRTGGAYGYTF.

This clonotype was recorded at least ten times. The chain recombines TRBV7-2 with TRBJ2-5, with TRBD1 identical over 8 bases. This CDR3 spans 14 amino acids. V was clipped by 5 bases and J by 5 bases; unmatched bases: 7. Germline assignment: CDR1 SGHTA and CDR2 FQGNSA. The CDR3 DNA reads as TGTGCCAGCAGCACTTACAGGGGGTGGGAGACCCAGTACTTC. Protein product: CASSTYRGWETQYF.

This clonotype was found many times. The V gene is TRBV11-2, the J gene TRBJ1-2; possible D gene TRBD1, 6 bases. The CDR3 is 13 amino acids. The V end was cut by 4 bases, the J end by 7 bases, with 13 bases between. CDR1 SGHAT and CDR2 FQNNGV come from the germline V gene. DNA of the CDR3: TGTGCCAGCAGCTCCAGCGACAGGAGTGGCTACACCTTC. It specifies CASSSSDRSGYTF.

At least ten counts were recorded for this clonotype. The CDR3 DNA is TGCAGTGCTAGAGAGATCAGGGTGGGCACTGAAGCTTTCTTT. Residues: CSAREIRVGTEAFF. The chain joins TRBV20-1 to TRBJ1-1; D may be TRBD1 (5 bases). Germline CDR1 is DFQATT and CDR2 is SNEGSKA (reference sequence). Trimming took 0 bases from V and 4 from J, leaving 12 bases between them. The CDR3 is 14 residues long.